A selection of T cell receptor beta chains follows, all from one sample in a study of T cell responses to AZD1222 COVID-19 vaccine. Some clones are missing from TCRdb's copy, which holds only in-frame ones; the method was immunoSEQ multiplex PCR. The sample has about 150,000 clones, approximately 92% seen once. Specimen: peripheral blood, collected 28 days after the second AZD1222 dose. These receptors originate from an adult who received the AZD1222 COVID-19 vaccine. CDR3s include the opening cysteine and the closing phenylalanine or tryptophan. A D gene is named only where the DNA matches it firmly. Clone size is stated in some rows and not others, as once, few, many or a class when expanded.

V	size	J	D	DNA	CDR3
TRBV3-1/TRBV3-2	-	TRBJ1-3	-	TGTGCCAGCAGCCAAGATCACGGGTTCTCTGGAAACACCATATATTTT	CASSQDHGFSGNTIYF
TRBV7-2	-	TRBJ1-1	-	TGTGCCAGCAGCTTAGTTTTTAAGAACACTGAAGCTTTCTTT	CASSLVFKNTEAFF
TRBV11-2	once	TRBJ1-3	-	TGTGCCAGCAGCTTAATCGGCAACACCATATATTTT	CASSLIGNTIYF
TRBV6-2/TRBV6-3	-	TRBJ1-5	-	TGTGCCAGCAGTCGTACAATGGAAAATCAGCCCCAGCATTTT	CASSRTMENQPQHF
TRBV7-9	-	TRBJ2-7	TRBD1	TGTGCCAGCAGCCCCGGGACAGGACAGTACTTC	CASSPGTGQYF
TRBV11-3	-	TRBJ1-4	-	TGTGCCAGCAGCTCCCCAGTGTCGTCCACTAATGAAAAACTGTTTTTT	CASSSPVSSTNEKLFF
TRBV7-7	few	TRBJ2-5	-	TGTGCTAGCAGCCCTAGAGGCGGGACGGGCGTGGAGACCCAGTACTTC	CASSPRGGTGVETQYF
TRBV5-6	-	TRBJ1-2	-	TGTGCCAGCAGCTTGGCGGGGGGAGGTGGCTACACCTTC	CASSLAGGGGYTF
TRBV6-1	-	TRBJ1-2	TRBD1	TGTGCCAGCAGTCCACAGGGGGCCTCGTACTATGGCTACACCTTC	CASSPQGASYYGYTF
TRBV30	-	TRBJ2-1	-	TGTGCCTGGAGTGTAGAAAGTTACAATGAGCAGTTCTTC	CAWSVESYNEQFF
TRBV4-1	-	TRBJ2-7	TRBD2	TGCGCCAGCAGCCAAGTAACTAGCGGGAGGTACGAGCAGTACTTC	CASSQVTSGRYEQYF
TRBV19	-	TRBJ2-3	-	TGTGCCAGTAGTATCGGGCGGGACCTCACAGATACGCAGTATTTT	CASSIGRDLTDTQYF
TRBV6-2/TRBV6-3	-	TRBJ2-7	TRBD2	TGTGCCAGCAGTTCCGGGACTAGCGGGACTGGTAGGTACGAGCAGTACTTC	CASSSGTSGTGRYEQYF